The 18 T cell receptor beta chains below were found in one sample sequenced in a study of OX40 agonist ivuxolimab in advanced cancers. Assay used: immunoSEQ multiplex PCR; TCRdb lists only in-frame clones, some missing. Of fewer than 90,000 clones listed, about 86% were seen once; the top ten hold approximately 0.8%. Here the sequenced sample was CD4+ or CD8+ T cells sorted from blood, taken in a trial of the OX40 agonist ivuxolimab. These receptors were taken from an adult with an advanced solid tumor such as melanoma, head and neck, liver or kidney cancer.

V usage is TRBV9 and J usage is TRBJ2-7; no firm D call. The CDR3 runs 14 residues. Germline V lookup: CDR1 SGDLS, CDR2 YYNGEE. Trimming cost V 4 bases and J 5 bases, with 16 bases left between them. CDR3 nucleotide sequence: TGTGCCAGCAGCCCTCGGACGGACCACAACGAGCAGTACTTC. This gives the protein CASSPRTDHNEQYF.

The chain is built from TRBV11-2 and TRBJ2-7; D is unclear. CDR1 and CDR2 from the germline V gene are SGHAT and FQNNGV. This CDR3 is 13 amino acids long. Between the trimmed V and J ends, which lost 7 bases and 4 bases, there was a span of 14 bases. CDR3 amino acids: CASNPDPKYEQYF. The CDR3 DNA reads as TGTGCCAGCAACCCAGACCCTAAGTACGAGCAGTACTTC.

V gene TRBV27 combines with J gene TRBJ2-3; D is ambiguous. The CDR3 has 13 residues. V gave up 6 bases and J gave up 4 bases, with 11 bases separating them. Germline CDR1 is MNHEY and CDR2 is SMNVEV (reference sequence). The CDR3, as DNA: TGTGCCAGCAGGCTTCTAGGCGCAGATACGCAGTATTTT. Translated, it gives CASRLLGADTQYF.

This clone was recorded once. The gene calls are TRBV6-5 and TRBJ2-3; D is ambiguous. From germline, CDR1 is MNHEY and CDR2 SVGAGI. This CDR3 has 12 amino acids. The V end was cut by 4 bases, the J end by 4 bases, with 6 bases between. The CDR3 sequence is CASSSLSDTQYF. Written as DNA, the CDR3 is TGTGCCAGCAGTTCCCTCTCAGATACGCAGTATTTT.

The J gene is TRBJ2-7, the V gene TRBV5-4, with D perhaps matching TRBD1 (7 bases). V lost 0 bases and J 6 bases, leaving 13 bases between the germline ends. In germline, CDR1 is SGHNT, CDR2 YYREEE (reference sequence). The CDR3 loop spans 14 amino acids. CDR3 in amino acids: CASSLGQGGSEQYF. In nucleotides, the CDR3 is TGTGCCAGCAGCTTGGGACAGGGAGGTTCCGAGCAGTACTTC.

The sample holds one count of this clone. The chain carries TRBV4-3 and TRBJ2-7; D possibly matches TRBD1 or TRBD2 (6 bases each). Germline lookup yields CDR1 LGHNA and CDR2 YSLEER. V was pared by 0 bases and J by 6 bases, with 15 bases between. This CDR3 is built from 15 residues. This chain's CDR3 is CASSQDPTRGGEQYF. For the CDR3, the DNA is TGCGCCAGCAGCCAAGACCCTACCAGGGGAGGCGAGCAGTACTTC.

V gene TRBV7-2 combines with J gene TRBJ2-5; tentative D call: TRBD2 (6 bases). Per germline, CDR1 SGHTA and CDR2 FQGNSA. V shed 5 bases and J shed 5 bases, with 15 bases lying between them. CDR3 size: 14 residues. The CDR3 loop is CASSPGGFSETQYF. The CDR3 nucleotides are TGTGCCAGCAGCCCCGGAGGGTTTAGCGAGACCCAGTACTTC.

Remarks on this clone: Other DNA sequences within the sample encode an identical CDR3. This rearrangement joins TRBV9 to TRBJ2-3; D remains ambiguous. CDR3 length: 15 residues. In germline, CDR1 is SGDLS, CDR2 YYNGEE. V was pared by 0 bases and J by 0 bases, with 8 bases between. This CDR3 reads CASSVVGGSTDTQYF. Written as DNA, the CDR3 is TGTGCCAGCAGCGTAGTCGGCGGTAGCACAGATACGCAGTATTTT.

The chain uses TRBV6-5 and TRBJ2-7, with 7 nucleotides matching TRBD1. The length of the CDR3 is 15 residues. V was clipped by 1 base and J by 5 bases; unmatched bases: 8. Germline V gene sequence: CDR1 MNHEY, CDR2 SVGAGI. CDR3 residues: CASSYLGQRIDEQYF. The CDR3 nucleotides read TGTGCCAGCAGTTACTTGGGACAGCGAATCGACGAGCAGTACTTC.

The chain combines TRBV5-6 with TRBJ1-1, with no clear D. Trimming cost V 1 base and J 11 bases, with 9 bases left between them. Germline CDR1 and CDR2: SGHDT and YYEEEE. The CDR3 contains 11 residues. The CDR3 loop is CASSLSGLAFF. The CDR3 coding sequence is TGTGCCAGCAGCTTGTCGGGTTTGGCTTTCTTT.

The chain uses TRBV29-1 and TRBJ2-7; perhaps TRBD1 as D (7 bases). CDR1 is SQVTM and CDR2 is ANQGSEA in the germline V gene. V was trimmed by 4 bases and J by 5 bases, leaving 18 bases between them. The CDR3 is 14 amino acids. CDR3 DNA sequence: TGCAGCGTTGCCGGACTACCCCAGGGGGACGAGCAGTACTTC. It translates to CSVAGLPQGDEQYF.

The chain uses TRBV30 and TRBJ2-7; possible D gene TRBD1, 6 bases. Trimming took off 2 bases at V and 5 bases at J, with 13 bases between the two ends. Germline CDR1 GTSNPN, CDR2 SVGIG (reference sequence). The CDR3 contains 13 residues. The CDR3 reads CAWSWGRDNEQYF. In DNA form, the CDR3 reads TGTGCCTGGAGTTGGGGCAGGGACAACGAGCAGTACTTC.

The gene calls are TRBV7-8 and TRBJ2-5, with TRBD1 matching over 12 bases. This CDR3 contains 15 residues. Trimming cost V 5 bases and J 5 bases; bases outside gene matches: 6. Germline assignment: CDR1 SGHVS and CDR2 FQNEAQ. The CDR3 reads CASSLPGQGAETQYF. Written as DNA, the CDR3 is TGTGCCAGCAGCCTCCCGGGACAGGGGGCGGAGACCCAGTACTTC.

The rearrangement joins TRBV6-5 to TRBJ2-4; 10 bases are a match to TRBD1. Germline V gene data show CDR1 as MNHEY and CDR2 as SVGAGI. The length of the CDR3 is 15 residues. With 6 bases clipped from V and 6 bases from J, the junction kept 8 bases outside the gene matches. The CDR3 nucleotides read TGTGCCAGCAGACCCGGGACAGGGGACACAAACATTCAGTACTTC. Translated, it gives CASRPGTGDTNIQYF.

This sequence joins TRBV28 and TRBJ1-5; TRBD1 matches 9 bases. Germline CDR1 reads MDHEN; CDR2 reads SYDVKM. The CDR3 totals 15 residues. V lost 5 bases to trimming and J lost 2 bases; unmatched junction nucleotides: 4. CDR3 sequence (DNA): TGTGCCAGCAGTACAGGGGGCTCCGGCAATCAGCCCCAGCATTTT. It specifies CASSTGGSGNQPQHF.

J is TRBJ2-3 and V is TRBV9; possibly TRBD1 for D (5 bases). From germline, CDR1 is SGDLS and CDR2 YYNGEE. The V and J ends lost 1 base and 2 bases respectively, with 8 bases between them. The CDR3 runs 14 residues. As DNA, the CDR3 is TGTGCCAGCAGCGTAATTGGGGCCACAGATACGCAGTATTTT. This translates into CASSVIGATDTQYF.

The chain couples TRBV29-1 to TRBJ2-1; tentative D call: TRBD2 (6 bases). CDR3 length: 11 residues. Per the germline V gene, CDR1 is SQVTM and CDR2 is ANQGSEA. The V end lost 4 bases, the J end lost 9 bases, and 10 bases lay between the germline ends. CDR3 protein: CSVGEVAEQFF. The DNA for the CDR3 is TGCAGCGTTGGGGAGGTAGCTGAGCAGTTCTTC.

The rearrangement joins TRBV9 to TRBJ2-2, with 10 positions matching TRBD1. Trimming removed 3 bases from V and 5 bases from J; junction bases left unmatched: 7. Germline loops: CDR1 SGDLS, CDR2 YYNGEE. CDR3 length: 16 residues. DNA for the CDR3: TGTGCCAGCAGCGCCCGACAGGGGGCGGGGACCGGGGAGCTGTTTTTT. This codes for CASSARQGAGTGELFF.